This TCR beta chain comes out of a study of molecular identifiers for immune sequencing clone quantification. Study at large: Five aliquots were made in replicates from the RNA of roughly 21,000 or 96,000 naive CD8 cells, and four were sequenced.

This clonotype was seen a handful of times. Its specificity is not known. The CDR3 runs to 15 residues. CDR1 MNHEY and CDR2 SMNVEV come from the germline V gene (reference sequence). V shed 6 bases and J shed 9 bases, with 22 bases lying between them. Whole-study results and caveats: The study found clones above 20 RNA copies held over 99% of effector molecules and under 1% in naive cells. Sizes of clones that are highly expanded could be underestimated (if identical TCR molecules share a barcode).

Naive CD8 T cells were FACS-sorted by CD8+CD4-CCR7+CD45RA+ markers. TCRdb re-called the PCR reads with MiXCR, one entry per CDR3 protein. The table shows under 600,000 distinct CDR3 sequences, with about a quarter occurring only once. This chain connects TRBV27 to TRBJ2-3, with TRBD2 as a possible D gene (7 bases). The receptor was derived from a human donor in good health. Some libraries in this study had Jurkat cell RNA spiked in. The sequenced sample consisted of naive CD8+ T cells from blood, with Jurkat cell RNA spiked in. Subset noted: FACS-sorted CD8+CD4-CCR7+CD45RA+ naive T cells. CDR3 sequence (DNA): TGTGCCAGCAGACTGCTAGGGGGGGGAGGGGAGACGCAGTATTTT. This sequence encodes CASRLLGGGGETQYF.